One and the same sample provided the 8 T cell receptor beta chains below, sequenced in a study of beta chain features in type 1 diabetes. These receptors have no known antigen. Findings and caveats of the study: Across all four CD4+ subsets, people with type 1 diabetes showed modestly shorter TCRB CDR3s.

The whole isolated RNA underwent reverse transcription, so sequencing captured expressed TCRB transcripts. Using immunoSEQ multiplex PCR, the repertoire was profiled, and TCRdb retains in-frame clones only, with some absent. The sample includes approximately 360,000 clones, around 12% of them seen just once. Sequencing was done on a sample of naive CD4+ T cells from blood. Source of these receptors: a woman in her late teens or twenties with type 1 diabetes.

The V call is TRBV5-1, the J call TRBJ2-7; D is undetermined. Per the germline V gene, CDR1 is SGHRS and CDR2 is YFSETQ. V was pared by 6 bases and J by 7 bases, with 14 bases between. The CDR3 totals 12 residues. CDR3 in DNA: TGCGCCAGCACCGAGGATTACGTGGAGCAGTACTTC. This codes for CASTEDYVEQYF.

The V call is TRBV27, the J call TRBJ2-7; the match to TRBD1 covers 8 bases. The CDR3 contains 14 residues. CDR1 MNHEY and CDR2 SMNVEV come from the germline V gene (reference sequence). Germline trimming cut 5 bases from V and 4 bases from J; bases unmatched to any gene: 7. CDR3 in DNA: TGTGCCAGCAGTGACAGGGGTCCGATGTACGAGCAGTACTTC. This codes for CASSDRGPMYEQYF.

There are a few counts of this clone. This chain joins TRBV9 and TRBJ2-5; D is possibly TRBD2 (5 bases). Deletions cut 1 base from V and 2 bases from J, with 9 bases between. Germline CDR1 reads SGDLS; CDR2 reads YYNGEE. The CDR3 is 14 amino acids. The CDR3: CASSVLGGQETQYF. CDR3 DNA sequence: TGTGCCAGCAGCGTATTAGGCGGGCAAGAGACCCAGTACTTC. The full variable domain, with the rest looked up from reference TRBV9 and TRBJ2-5, is DSGVTQTPKHLITATGQRVTLRCSPRSGDLSVYWYQQSLDQGLQFLIQYYNGEERAKGNILERFSAQQFPDLHSELNLSSLELGDSALYFCASSVLGGQETQYFGPGTRLLVL.

The chain is built from TRBV18 and TRBJ1-2, with TRBD1 matching over 8 bases. CDR1 is KGHSH, CDR2 LQKENI, per germline. The CDR3 sequence is 15 residues long. With V trimmed by 4 bases and J by 0 bases, 4 bases remained unmatched. This CDR3 is CASSLRTGTNYGYTF. The CDR3 bases are TGTGCCAGCTCACTCCGGACAGGGACTAACTATGGCTACACCTTC.

The chain recombines TRBV7-2 with TRBJ2-7; tentative D call: TRBD1 (6 bases). The CDR3 runs to 15 residues. Germline V gene data show CDR1 as SGHTA and CDR2 as FQGNSA. The germline V and J ends were trimmed by 2 bases and 2 bases, with 13 bases remaining between them. In nucleotides, the CDR3 is TGTGCCAGCAGCTTAAGGTTTCCAGGGGCCTACGAGCAGTACTTC. As protein: CASSLRFPGAYEQYF. Variable domain in full (rest from reference TRBV7-2 and TRBJ2-7): GAGVSQSPSNKVTEKGKDVELRCDPISGHTALYWYRQSLGQGLEFLIYFQGNSAPDKSGLPSDRFSAERTGGSVSTLTIQRTQQEDSAVYLCASSLRFPGAYEQYFGPGTRLTVT.

This clone was found a few times. The V call is TRBV5-1, the J call TRBJ1-3; perhaps TRBD1 as D (5 bases). CDR3 length: 15 residues. V shed 4 bases and J shed 0 bases, with 11 bases lying between them. Germline lookup yields CDR1 SGHRS and CDR2 YFSETQ. The CDR3 region is CASSVSGDSGNTIYF. The CDR3 DNA follows: TGCGCCAGCAGCGTTTCGGGGGACTCTGGAAACACCATATATTTT.

The CDR3 region has the DNA TGTGCCAGCTCACCACCGCTTGCAGGAATCTCCTACAATGAGCAGTTCTTC. Amino acid sequence: CASSPPLAGISYNEQFF. The genes are TRBV18 and TRBJ2-1; no reliable D call. Per the germline V gene, CDR1 is KGHSH and CDR2 is LQKENI. The length of the CDR3 is 17 residues. V lost 0 bases to trimming and J lost 0 bases, with 12 bases between them. Looking up the rest from reference TRBV18 and TRBJ2-1 gives the full variable domain: NAGVMQNPRHLVRRRGQEARLRCSPMKGHSHVYWYRQLPEEGLKFMVYLQKENIIDESGMPKERFSAEFPKEGPSILRIQQVVRGDSAAYFCASSPPLAGISYNEQFFGPGTRLTVL.

The chain couples TRBV11-3 to TRBJ1-2; 8 bases line up with TRBD1. Looked up from germline, CDR1 is SGHNT and CDR2 is YENEEA. V lost 4 bases, J lost 4 bases, and 11 bases stayed unmatched. CDR3 length: 16 residues. CDR3 residues: CASSSRRGRVGYGYTF. The CDR3 DNA follows: TGTGCCAGCAGCTCACGCAGGGGGCGGGTGGGCTATGGCTACACCTTC.